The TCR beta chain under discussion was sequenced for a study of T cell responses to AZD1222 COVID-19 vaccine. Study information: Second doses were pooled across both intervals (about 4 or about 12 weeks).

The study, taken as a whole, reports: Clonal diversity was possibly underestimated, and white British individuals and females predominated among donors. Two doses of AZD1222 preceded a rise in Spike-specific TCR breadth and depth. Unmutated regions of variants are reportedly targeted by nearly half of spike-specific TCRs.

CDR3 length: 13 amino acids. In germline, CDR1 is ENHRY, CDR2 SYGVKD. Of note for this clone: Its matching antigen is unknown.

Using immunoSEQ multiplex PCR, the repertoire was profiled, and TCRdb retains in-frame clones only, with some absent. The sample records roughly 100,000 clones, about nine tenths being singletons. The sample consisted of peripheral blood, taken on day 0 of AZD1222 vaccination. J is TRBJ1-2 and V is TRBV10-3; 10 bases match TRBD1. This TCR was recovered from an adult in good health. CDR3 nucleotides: TGTGCTAATCATGGGACAGGGGAAGATGGCTACACCTTC. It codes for CANHGTGEDGYTF.